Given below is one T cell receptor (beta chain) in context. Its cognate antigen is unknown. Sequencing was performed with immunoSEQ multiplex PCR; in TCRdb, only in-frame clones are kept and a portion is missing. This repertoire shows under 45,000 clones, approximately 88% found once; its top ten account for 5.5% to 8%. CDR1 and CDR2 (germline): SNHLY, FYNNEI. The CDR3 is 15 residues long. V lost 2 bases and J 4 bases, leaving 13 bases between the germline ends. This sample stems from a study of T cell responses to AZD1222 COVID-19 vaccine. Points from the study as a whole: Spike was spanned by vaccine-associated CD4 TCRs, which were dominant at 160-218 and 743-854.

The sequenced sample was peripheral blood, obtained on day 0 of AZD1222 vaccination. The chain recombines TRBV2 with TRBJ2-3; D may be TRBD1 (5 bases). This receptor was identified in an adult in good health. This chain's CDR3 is CASSETWQGPDTQYF. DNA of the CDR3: TGTGCCAGCAGTGAAACTTGGCAGGGCCCAGATACGCAGTATTTT.